These T cell receptor beta chains were read from a single sample in a study of T cell responses to AZD1222 COVID-19 vaccine. Clones were sequenced by immunoSEQ multiplex PCR, and TCRdb holds only the in-frame ones, with some missing. The repertoire holds 90,000 or so clones, more than 70% seen once, with less than 6% in the top ten. The sample consisted of peripheral blood, taken 28 days after the second AZD1222 dose. The receptors come from an adult who received the AZD1222 COVID-19 vaccine. Each CDR3 is given with its conserved first and last residue. Each record gives: V gene, CDR3 protein.

TRBV9,CASSVAASTDTQYF
TRBV15,CATSRDLTVVGTEAFF
TRBV7-2,CASSAPGLQYNEQFF
TRBV5-1,CASSLGPGGEGYTF
TRBV27,CASSFSGGHNEQFF
TRBV25-1,CASSEPRRGYGYTF
TRBV11-2,CASSLVYEQYF
TRBV4-1,CASSRTDSQANEKLFF
TRBV5-1,CASTPAGTGYTGELFF
TRBV2,CASSPTGLRDQPQHF
TRBV11-3,CASSPGQGPYEQYF
TRBV9,CASSVGQPTYNEQFF
TRBV10-3,CAMGQGTNTEAFF
TRBV19,CATGGSWTENNEQFF
TRBV7-9,CASRSLEEQFF
TRBV28,CASSLWEGYGYTF
TRBV6-5,CASRTENNSPLHF
TRBV6-5,CASSPLRVDQPQHF
TRBV6-1,CASSHALTRTNEQFF
TRBV6-2/TRBV6-3,CASSYEGLAKNIQYF
TRBV4-1,CASSLRLAGVPLEQYF
TRBV25-1,CASSEPRLNSPLHF
TRBV27,CASSPGQGRGYTF
TRBV6-6,CASSYSPAANYGYTF
TRBV4-1,CASSHRTGELFF
TRBV9,CASSDRAGNTIYF
TRBV6-2/TRBV6-3,CASSYSRGSGELFF
TRBV7-9,CASSYQGEGTTNTEAFF
TRBV5-6,CASSLVRPGGSTAYEQYF
TRBV6-5,CASSYSSGGGNQPQHF
TRBV3-1/TRBV3-2,CASSQDGGSDTQYF
TRBV25-1,CASSESLSNQPQHF
TRBV6-5,CASSPLLYGYTF
TRBV28,CASSSSYEQYF
TRBV28,CASSLVGRSNYGYTF
TRBV19,CASSMFQALNTEAFF
TRBV24-1,CATSDSGELFF
TRBV24-1,CATSGGQGPPGLIEQFF
TRBV30,CAWSSGGGTDTQYF
TRBV19,CASSPGTGGYEQYF
TRBV6-1,CASSQIATNEKLFF
TRBV7-8,CASSWALAGLKYNEQFF
TRBV4-1,CASSQGLASTDTQYF
TRBV7-3,CASSDLNPSGELFF
TRBV6-2/TRBV6-3,CASSYLLAGGPHYNEQFF
TRBV30,CAWSSPGASTDTQYF
TRBV4-1,CASSQTDLSVGELFF
TRBV30,CAWSVLVGVGETQYF
TRBV5-1,CASSGEYYSEKLFF
TRBV5-4,CASSAGTQQETQYF
TRBV5-1,CASSSTPGFTDTQYF
TRBV3-1/TRBV3-2,CASSQGRSSYEQYF
TRBV15,CATSYGQGYEQYF
TRBV7-9,CASSPTGGNEQFF